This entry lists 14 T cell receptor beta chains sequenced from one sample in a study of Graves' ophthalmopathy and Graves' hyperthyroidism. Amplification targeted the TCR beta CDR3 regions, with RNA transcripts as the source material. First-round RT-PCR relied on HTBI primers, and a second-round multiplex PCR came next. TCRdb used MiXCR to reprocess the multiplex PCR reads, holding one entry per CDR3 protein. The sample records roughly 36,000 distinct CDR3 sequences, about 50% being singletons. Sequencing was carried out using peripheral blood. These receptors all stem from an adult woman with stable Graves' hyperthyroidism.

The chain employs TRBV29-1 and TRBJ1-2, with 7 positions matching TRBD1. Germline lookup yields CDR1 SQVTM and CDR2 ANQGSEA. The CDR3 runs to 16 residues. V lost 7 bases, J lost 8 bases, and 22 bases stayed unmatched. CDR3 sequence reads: CSAPFGAGGGSGGYTF. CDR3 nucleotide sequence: TGCAGCGCCCCATTCGGGGCAGGGGGAGGCAGCGGAGGCTACACCTTC.

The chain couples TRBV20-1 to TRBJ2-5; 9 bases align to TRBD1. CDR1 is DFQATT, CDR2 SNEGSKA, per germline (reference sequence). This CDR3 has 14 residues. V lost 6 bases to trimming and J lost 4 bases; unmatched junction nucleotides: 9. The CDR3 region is CSAQDRGVGETQYF. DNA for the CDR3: TGCAGTGCCCAGGACAGGGGAGTAGGAGAGACCCAGTACTTC.

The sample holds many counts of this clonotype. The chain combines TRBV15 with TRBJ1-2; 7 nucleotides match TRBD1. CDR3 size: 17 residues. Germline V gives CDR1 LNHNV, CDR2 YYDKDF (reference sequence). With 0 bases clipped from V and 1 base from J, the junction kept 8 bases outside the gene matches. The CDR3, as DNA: TGTGCCACCAGCAGAGATTATGGGACAGACCTTAACTATGGCTACACCTTC. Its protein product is CATSRDYGTDLNYGYTF.

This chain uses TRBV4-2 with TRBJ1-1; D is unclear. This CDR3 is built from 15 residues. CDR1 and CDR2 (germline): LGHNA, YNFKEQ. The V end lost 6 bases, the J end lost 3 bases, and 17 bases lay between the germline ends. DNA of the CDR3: TGTGCCAGCAGAGGAGAGGTCTCCTTTTACACTGAAGCTTTCTTT. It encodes CASRGEVSFYTEAFF.

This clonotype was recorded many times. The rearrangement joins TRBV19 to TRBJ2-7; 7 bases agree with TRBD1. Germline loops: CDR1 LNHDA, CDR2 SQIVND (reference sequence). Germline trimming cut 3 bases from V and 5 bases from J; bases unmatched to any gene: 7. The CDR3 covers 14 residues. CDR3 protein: CASSIQTGYHEQYF. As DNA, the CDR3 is TGTGCCAGTAGTATCCAGACAGGGTACCACGAGCAGTACTTC.

The chain's CDR3 is CASSKGDEANYGYTF. The CDR3, as DNA: TGTGCCAGCAGTAAGGGGGATGAAGCTAACTATGGCTACACCTTC. The chain is built from TRBV2 and TRBJ1-2, with D possibly TRBD1 on 6 matching bases. The CDR3 contains 15 residues. V lost 5 bases, J lost 0 bases, and 13 bases lay in between. Germline values: CDR1 SNHLY, CDR2 FYNNEI.

CDR3 coding DNA: TGTGCCAGCAGCTTAGGTAGTCGGGACGTTAGGAATGGCTACACCTTC. It translates to CASSLGSRDVRNGYTF. The rearrangement links TRBV7-8 to TRBJ1-2, with TRBD1 as a possible D gene (5 bases). The germline CDR1 and CDR2 sequences are SGHVS and FQNEAQ. CDR3 length: 16 amino acids. V gave up 1 base and J gave up 6 bases, with 18 bases separating them.

The CDR3 here is CASSSGLAGGPEDTQYF. CDR3 bases: TGCGCCAGCAGCTCGGGACTAGCGGGAGGGCCGGAAGATACGCAGTATTTT. J is TRBJ2-3 and V is TRBV5-1; TRBD2 aligns across 16 bases. V was pared by 3 bases and J by 5 bases, with 6 bases of the junction left unmatched. Germline loops: CDR1 SGHRS, CDR2 YFSETQ. This CDR3 region has 17 residues.

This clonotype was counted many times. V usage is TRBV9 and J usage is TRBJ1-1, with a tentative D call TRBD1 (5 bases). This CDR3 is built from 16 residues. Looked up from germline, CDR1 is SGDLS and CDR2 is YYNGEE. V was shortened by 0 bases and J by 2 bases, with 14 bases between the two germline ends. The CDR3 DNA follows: TGTGCCAGCAGCGTAGAGGGCGGGACGGTCAACACTGAAGCTTTCTTT. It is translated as CASSVEGGTVNTEAFF.

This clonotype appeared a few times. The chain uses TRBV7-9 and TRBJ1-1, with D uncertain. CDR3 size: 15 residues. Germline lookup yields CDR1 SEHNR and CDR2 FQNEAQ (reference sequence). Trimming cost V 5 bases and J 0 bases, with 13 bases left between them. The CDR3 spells CASSRTAGMNTEAFF. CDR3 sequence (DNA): TGTGCCAGCAGCCGTACGGCGGGGATGAACACTGAAGCTTTCTTT.

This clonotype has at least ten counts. For the CDR3, the DNA is TGTGCCAGCATCTCGTTCCCACCCATCCAAGAGACCCAGTACTTC. Residues: CASISFPPIQETQYF. The chain joins TRBV28 to TRBJ2-5; D is uncertain. The CDR3 totals 15 residues. Looked up from germline, CDR1 is MDHEN and CDR2 is SYDVKM. Trimming cost V 7 bases and J 1 base, with 16 bases left between them.

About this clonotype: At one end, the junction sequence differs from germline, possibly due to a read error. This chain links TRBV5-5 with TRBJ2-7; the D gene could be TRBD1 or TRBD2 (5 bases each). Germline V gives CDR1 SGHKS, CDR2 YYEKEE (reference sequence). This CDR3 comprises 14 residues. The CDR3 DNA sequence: TGTGCCAGCAGCTATGGGGACGGAGCCTATGAGCAGTACTTC. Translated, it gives CASSYGDGAYEQYF.

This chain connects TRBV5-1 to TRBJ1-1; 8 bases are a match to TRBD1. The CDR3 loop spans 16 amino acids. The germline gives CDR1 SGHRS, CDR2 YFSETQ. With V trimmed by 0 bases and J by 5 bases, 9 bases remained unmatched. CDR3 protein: CASSLAPGQGDTEAFF. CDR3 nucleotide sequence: TGCGCCAGCAGCTTGGCCCCCGGACAGGGAGATACTGAAGCTTTCTTT.

CDR3 residues: CASSLGTGYAEQYF. The CDR3 DNA sequence: TGTGCCAGCAGTTTGGGGACAGGGTACGCCGAGCAGTACTTC. V gene TRBV12-3 or TRBV12-4 combines with J gene TRBJ2-7; TRBD1 matches 9 bases. V lost 3 bases to trimming and J lost 6 bases; unmatched junction nucleotides: 6. The CDR3 totals 14 residues.